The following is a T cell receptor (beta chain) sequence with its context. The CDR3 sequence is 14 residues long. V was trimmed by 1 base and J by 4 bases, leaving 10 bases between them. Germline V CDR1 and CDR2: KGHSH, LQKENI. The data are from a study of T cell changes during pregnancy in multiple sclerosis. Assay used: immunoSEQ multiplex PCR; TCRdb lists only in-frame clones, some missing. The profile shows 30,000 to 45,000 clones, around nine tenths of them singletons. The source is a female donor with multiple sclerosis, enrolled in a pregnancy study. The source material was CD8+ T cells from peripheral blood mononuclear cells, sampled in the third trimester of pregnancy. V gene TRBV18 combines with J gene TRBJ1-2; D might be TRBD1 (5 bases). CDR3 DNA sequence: TGTGCCAGCTCACCACGGGCCAGGGTCTATGGCTACACCTTC. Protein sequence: CASSPRARVYGYTF.